This TCR beta chain comes out of a study of T cell changes during pregnancy in multiple sclerosis. The assay was immunoSEQ multiplex PCR, and TCRdb's table has in-frame clones only and misses some. In the table there are tens of thousands of clones, approximately 91% of which are singletons. The V gene's germline CDR1 is LNHNV and CDR2 YYDKDF (reference sequence). V lost 1 base and J 4 bases, leaving 9 bases between the germline ends. The CDR3 loop spans 14 amino acids. The sample consisted of peripheral blood, taken in the first trimester of pregnancy. The J gene is TRBJ2-3, the V gene TRBV15; the D is unclear. This receptor was obtained from a female donor with multiple sclerosis, enrolled in a pregnancy study. The CDR3 region has the DNA TGTGCCACCAGCAGAGTGAGTGTCGCAGATACGCAGTATTTT. Protein sequence: CATSRVSVADTQYF.